In its sample, the clone carrying this T cell receptor (beta chain) was seen many times. Antigen: not known. This CDR3 spans 14 amino acids. CDR1 is MNHNS, CDR2 SASEGT, per germline. V was shortened by 0 bases and J by 8 bases, with 11 bases between the two germline ends. The entry originates in a study of prognosis after radiotherapy for stage I lung cancer. Study-wide background: After radiotherapy, some 14 showed no significant progression while a few developed distant metastases (median around 7 months). Study outcomes and limitations: Patients who had metastases reportedly showed TRBV and TRBJ gene usage that varied from that of patients who did not.

Multiplex PCR in two rounds served to amplify TCR beta CDR3 from genomic DNA. First-round PCR, the initial amplification, used primers specific to each TRBV and TRBJ gene. TCRdb ran MiXCR on the multiplex PCR reads and lists one entry per CDR3 protein. The data contain around 16,000 distinct CDR3 sequences, about a sixth of them seen just once; the ten biggest clones take up around 40%. Sequencing used PBMCs, obtained before or after stereotactic body radiation therapy (not recorded which). The TCR was taken from a donor aged 50 or older with non-small cell lung cancer. The V call is TRBV6-1, the J call TRBJ2-1; D perhaps matches TRBD2 (6 bases). CDR3 nucleotides: TGTGCCAGCAGTGAAGCTGGGGGGTGGGATGAGCAGTTCTTC. It specifies CASSEAGGWDEQFF.